Listed here is a single T cell receptor (beta chain). This CDR3 region has 13 residues. Between the trimmed V and J ends, which lost 0 bases and 1 base, there was a span of 7 bases. Per germline, CDR1 GTSNPN and CDR2 SVGIG (reference sequence). The sample originates from a study of control samples from healthy donors and cancer patients. The table came from immunoSEQ multiplex PCR; TCRdb's copy has only in-frame clones and leaves some out. The table shows under 150,000 clones, with roughly 91% occurring only once. The chain couples TRBV30 to TRBJ2-7; no clear D. This clonotype originated in a man aged 50-60 years with head and neck cancer. Sequencing used PBMCs. The DNA for the CDR3 is TGTGCCTGGAGTGTTACAAAGTCCTACGAGCAGTACTTC. It yields the protein CAWSVTKSYEQYF.